The clone carrying this TCR beta chain came up a few times. The data were obtained in a study of blood T cell repertoires in COVID-19. Turning to the study itself: Samples of COVID-19 (acute and convalescent) were obtained from the United States, Italy and Spain. T cells, B-cell-depleted T cells, or PBMCs supplied cDNA or gDNA.

As handled by the study authors: Using reference gene primer amplification, nucleated cell counts were estimated. Generated by immunoSEQ multiplex PCR, the TCRdb table keeps only in-frame clones and is missing some. That table is the source of V, J and clone size, and D and trimming were worked out from the DNA. Here the sample spans fewer than 300,000 clones, 70% to 90% being singletons. This receptor was obtained from a woman in her seventies with active or convalescent COVID-19. Input material: peripheral blood.

The CDR3 coding sequence is TGTGCCCGAGCGGGAGCCGACACTTACAATGAGCAGTTCTTC. Translating gives CARAGADTYNEQFF. The genes are TRBV7-9 and TRBJ2-1, with 8 bases identical to TRBD2. V dropped 11 bases and J dropped 4; count of bases not matched to a gene: 10. This CDR3 is built from 14 residues. Germline values: CDR1 SEHNR, CDR2 FQNEAQ (reference sequence).